This T cell receptor beta chain appears in the sequencing data of a study of neurological immune-mediated disorders. Overall study findings and caveats: The most TCR clonal expansion was seen in HTLV-1-associated myelopathy, and the least was seen in multiple sclerosis, which fell below healthy controls.

In this sample, this clonotype turned up many times. Its antigen is unidentified. TCRdb re-analysed the 5' RACE reads in MiXCR, keeping a single row per CDR3 protein. Among roughly 70,000 distinct CDR3 sequences listed, 4% to 6% were seen once. The CDR3 is made up of 13 amino acids. CDR1 and CDR2 from the germline V gene are SGHVS and FNYEAQ. Trimming cost V 5 bases and J 9 bases, with 17 bases left between them. This TCR derives from a woman younger than 45 with multiple sclerosis. Specimen: PBMCs. The chain is built from TRBV7-6 and TRBJ2-7; D may be TRBD1 or TRBD2 (6 bases each). This CDR3 is CASSPLPGALQYF. DNA for the CDR3: TGTGCCAGCAGCCCGCTACCGGGGGCCCTGCAGTACTTC.